These 19 T cell receptor beta chains came from one sample sequenced in a study of T cells in Graves' hyperthyroidism and ophthalmopathy. TCR beta CDR3 region amplification was performed from RNA transcripts. When the TCR CDR3 underwent first-round RT-PCR, the HTBI primer set was used. MiXCR, applied by TCRdb to the multiplex PCR reads, yields one record per CDR3 protein. The sample records around 500,000 distinct CDR3 sequences, about 14% being singletons. Sequenced material: blood. These receptors originate from a woman aged 40-49 years with Graves' hyperthyroidism.

Note on this clonotype: One end of the junction does not line up with germline, which may come from a read error. This rearrangement joins TRBV12-3 or TRBV12-4 to TRBJ2-1; 7 bases match TRBD2. The CDR3 runs 16 residues. CDR3 in DNA: TGTGCCTGCAGTCCCCCGGGGCGGGAGTCCTACAATGAGCAGTTCTTC. Encoded protein: CACSPPGRESYNEQFF.

This clonotype was recorded many times. This rearrangement joins TRBV20-1 to TRBJ1-2; D is unclear. Trimming cost V 1 base and J 8 bases, with 14 bases left between them. The CDR3 has 13 amino acids. The germline V gene has CDR1 DFQATT and CDR2 SNEGSKA (reference sequence). CDR3 sequence (DNA): TGCAGTGCTAGAGTGGACCCGGCGGGCGGCTACACCTTC. It yields the protein CSARVDPAGGYTF.

The gene calls are TRBV3-1 and TRBJ1-1, with D unclear. The CDR3 sequence is 15 residues long. V lost 2 bases and J lost 3, with 13 bases in between. Per germline, CDR1 LGHDT and CDR2 YNNKEL (reference sequence). The CDR3 DNA reads as TGTGCCAGCAGCCAACCCCTGGGCGGGGACACTGAAGCTTTCTTT. Translation gives CASSQPLGGDTEAFF.

This clonotype was counted a few times. This sequence joins TRBV29-1 and TRBJ2-4; TRBD2 matches at 8 bases. The germline CDR1 and CDR2 sequences are SQVTM and ANQGSEA. Trimming removed 8 bases from V and 1 base from J; junction bases left unmatched: 16. The length of the CDR3 is 17 residues. CDR3 region: CSFSGSGEWFAKNIQYF. The CDR3 nucleotides read TGCAGCTTTTCGGGTAGCGGGGAGTGGTTTGCCAAAAACATTCAGTACTTC. The variable domain in full, completed from reference TRBV29-1 and TRBJ2-4, reads SAVISQKPSRDICQRGTSLTIQCQVDSQVTMMFWYRQQPGQSLTLIATANQGSEATYESGFVIDKFPISRPNLTFSTLTVSNMSPEDSSIYLCSFSGSGEWFAKNIQYFGAGTRLSVL.

This clonotype came up a few times. This sequence joins TRBV12-3 or TRBV12-4 and TRBJ2-2; 12 bases align to TRBD1. The V and J ends lost 5 bases and 6 bases, in that order; junction bases with no gene match: 4. This CDR3 contains 15 residues. The CDR3 coding sequence is TGTGCCAGCAGTACCGGGACAGGGGGCTCCGGGGAGCTGTTTTTT. Translating it yields CASSTGTGGSGELFF.

This clonotype was recorded at least ten times. The rearrangement links TRBV7-6 to TRBJ2-7, with TRBD1 identical over 8 bases. Germline V gives CDR1 SGHVS, CDR2 FNYEAQ. This CDR3 comprises 17 residues. Trimming cost V 4 bases and J 1 base; bases outside gene matches: 12. CDR3 residues: CASSSNMPDRGSYEQYF. The CDR3 nucleotides are TGTGCCAGCAGCTCCAATATGCCAGACAGGGGATCCTACGAGCAGTACTTC. Complete variable domain (other parts from reference TRBV7-6 and TRBJ2-7): GAGVSQSPRYKVTKRGQDVALRCDPISGHVSLYWYRQALGQGPEFLTYFNYEAQQDKSGLPNDRFSAERPEGSISTLTIQRTEQRDSAMYRCASSSNMPDRGSYEQYFGPGTRLTVT.

At least ten counts were recorded for this clonotype. V and J are TRBV6-1 and TRBJ2-3, with D possibly being TRBD1 or TRBD2 (5 bases each). V dropped 3 bases and J dropped 4 bases, with 20 bases sitting between them. CDR1 and CDR2 (germline): MNHNS, SASEGT. The length of the CDR3 is 17 residues. The CDR3: CASSEGDGTFYADTQYF. The CDR3 coding sequence is TGTGCCAGCAGTGAGGGGGACGGAACCTTTTATGCAGATACGCAGTATTTT.

This clonotype was observed at least ten times. The chain has TRBV7-9 and TRBJ2-3; D remains ambiguous. The CDR3 spans 14 residues. Per germline, CDR1 SEHNR and CDR2 FQNEAQ (reference sequence). With 5 bases removed from V and 4 bases from J, the gap between germline ends came to 13 bases. The CDR3 reads CASSAGGVADTQYF. CDR3 sequence (DNA): TGTGCCAGCAGCGCCGGTGGCGTAGCAGATACGCAGTATTTT.

This clonotype was picked up many times. The chain recombines TRBV7-8 with TRBJ1-2; no definite D call. Trimming took 7 bases from V and 4 from J, leaving 25 bases between them. Germline-derived CDR1 and CDR2 are SGHVS and FQNEAQ. The CDR3 covers 17 residues. This chain's CDR3 is CASTARREGAAGYGYTF. DNA for the CDR3: TGTGCCAGCACCGCCCGGAGGGAAGGAGCGGCGGGCTATGGCTACACCTTC.

V is TRBV9 and J is TRBJ2-1; D not certain. The CDR3 sequence is 15 residues long. The V gene lost 0 bases and the J gene lost 6 bases, with 13 bases spanning the gap. Germline values: CDR1 SGDLS, CDR2 YYNGEE. The DNA of the CDR3 is TGTGCCAGCAGCGTAGGTCCGGACGCTTCCAATGAGCAGTTCTTC. Its translation is CASSVGPDASNEQFF.

Many counts were recorded for this clonotype. The chain links TRBV2 to TRBJ2-3; 9 positions match TRBD1. CDR1 SNHLY and CDR2 FYNNEI come from the germline V gene. V was clipped by 7 bases and J by 6 bases; unmatched bases: 8. The CDR3 loop spans 14 amino acids. CDR3 protein: CASKGRTGADTQYF. For the CDR3, the DNA is TGTGCCAGCAAGGGGAGGACAGGGGCCGATACGCAGTATTTT. The full variable domain, in which reference TRBV2 and TRBJ2-3 provide the parts outside the CDR3, is EPEVTQTPSHQVTQMGQEVILRCVPISNHLYFYWYRQILGQKVEFLVSFYNNEISEKSEIFDDQFSVERPDGSNFTLKIRSTKLEDSAMYFCASKGRTGADTQYFGPGTRLTVL.

The table lists this clonotype with many counts. The chain is built from TRBV3-1 and TRBJ1-2, with a tentative D call TRBD1 (5 bases). The CDR3 runs to 15 residues. Germline loops: CDR1 LGHDT, CDR2 YNNKEL (reference sequence). V lost 8 bases and J lost 0, with 16 bases in between. The CDR3 DNA reads as TGTGCCAGCTCCCCGTCCCGGGGCACTAACTATGGCTACACCTTC. Translation gives CASSPSRGTNYGYTF.

This clonotype was detected ten times or more. Here the CDR3 DNA reads TGTGCCAGCAGCCCCAATGGAGCGGGGAGCACAGATACGCAGTATTTT. This codes for CASSPNGAGSTDTQYF. V is TRBV7-2 and J is TRBJ2-3; the match to TRBD2 covers 7 bases. CDR3 length: 16 residues. CDR1 and CDR2 (germline): SGHTA, FQGNSA. J gave up 0 bases and V 5 bases, and 8 bases lay outside the gene matches.

This clonotype was seen many times. This chain joins TRBV28 and TRBJ1-5; no reliable D call. Germline V CDR1 and CDR2: MDHEN, SYDVKM. The CDR3 extends over 16 amino acids. V shed 3 bases and J shed 4 bases, with 16 bases lying between them. This CDR3 is CASSFFQDANNQPQHF. In DNA, the CDR3 is TGTGCCAGCAGTTTTTTCCAGGACGCCAATAATCAGCCCCAGCATTTT.

In its sample, this clonotype was seen many times. The CDR3 region is CASSQRPGSLHF. CDR3 nucleotide sequence: TGTGCCAGCAGCCAGAGGCCCGGATCACTCCACTTT. The J gene is TRBJ1-6, the V gene TRBV3-1, with D unresolved. The CDR3 totals 12 residues. Germline CDR1 LGHDT, CDR2 YNNKEL (reference sequence). V was trimmed by 3 bases and J by 16 bases, leaving 13 bases between them.

The chain couples TRBV19 to TRBJ2-7; TRBD2 matches at 11 bases. With V trimmed by 9 bases and J by 4 bases, 5 bases remained unmatched. CDR1 LNHDA and CDR2 SQIVND come from the germline V gene (reference sequence). This CDR3 has 13 residues. For the CDR3, the DNA is TGTGCCAGCCGACTAGCGGGGCAGTACGAGCAGTACTTC. It encodes CASRLAGQYEQYF. Based on the CDR3 plus reference TRBV19 and TRBJ2-7, the full variable domain is DGGITQSPKYLFRKEGQNVTLSCEQNLNHDAMYWYRQDPGQGLRLIYYSQIVNDFQKGDIAEGYSVSREKKESFPLTVTSAQKNPTAFYLCASRLAGQYEQYFGPGTRLTVT.

This clonotype was detected many times. This chain joins TRBV6-1 and TRBJ1-1; tentative D call: TRBD1 (5 bases). Trimming stripped 6 bases from V and 4 bases from J, with 12 bases between. Germline CDR1 is MNHNS and CDR2 is SASEGT. The CDR3 is 13 amino acids. The CDR3, as DNA: TGTGCCAGCAGACATGTTGGGGGCACTGAAGCTTTCTTT. Amino acids: CASRHVGGTEAFF.

There are many counts of this clonotype. The chain is built from TRBV2 and TRBJ2-1, with TRBD2 matching over 10 bases. Germline V gives CDR1 SNHLY, CDR2 FYNNEI. With 6 bases clipped from V and 13 bases from J, the junction kept 15 bases outside the gene matches. The CDR3 consists of 15 residues. CDR3 coding DNA: TGTGCCAGCAGGGGGACTAGCGCTCCGGGAGGGGTTCAGTTCTTC. Translating gives CASRGTSAPGGVQFF.

This clonotype occurred many times. V is TRBV11-3 and J is TRBJ1-2; D gene uncertain. V was pared by 0 bases and J by 2 bases, with 1 base between. CDR1 and CDR2 (germline): SGHNT, YENEEA. This CDR3 is 12 amino acids long. The CDR3 sequence: CASSLENYGYTF. Here the CDR3 DNA reads TGTGCCAGCAGCTTAGAAAACTATGGCTACACCTTC.